The source of this T cell receptor beta chain is a study of T cell responses to AZD1222 COVID-19 vaccine. Study-wide results and limits: Spike-specific TCR breadth and depth grew following two AZD1222 doses. Unmutated variant regions are reportedly the target of nearly half of TCRs that are spike-specific. Seropositive status at baseline applied to only 6 or 7 AZD1222 recipients.

A note on this clone: Its antigen is unknown.

Measured with immunoSEQ multiplex PCR; TCRdb has only the in-frame clones, and not every one. The sample has around 100,000 clones, around nine tenths seen once. The V end was cut by 5 bases, the J end by 0 bases, with 16 bases between. The CDR3 has 17 residues. CDR1 is MNHNY and CDR2 is SVGAGI in the germline V gene (reference sequence). The J gene is TRBJ1-4, the V gene TRBV6-6, with D perhaps TRBD1 (6 bases). This sample comprised peripheral blood, obtained on day 0 of AZD1222 vaccination. The receptor comes from an adult in good health. The CDR3 loop reads CASSRYRKGATNEKLFF. In DNA form, the CDR3 reads TGTGCCAGCAGTCGGTACAGAAAGGGGGCAACTAATGAAAAACTGTTTTTT.